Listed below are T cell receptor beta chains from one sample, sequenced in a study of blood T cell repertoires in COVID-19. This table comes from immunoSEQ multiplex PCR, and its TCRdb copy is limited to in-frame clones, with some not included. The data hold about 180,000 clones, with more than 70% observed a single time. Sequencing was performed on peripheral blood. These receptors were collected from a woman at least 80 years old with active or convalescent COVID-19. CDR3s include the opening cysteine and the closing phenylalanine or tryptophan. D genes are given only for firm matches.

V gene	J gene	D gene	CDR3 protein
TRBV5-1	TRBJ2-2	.	CASSPGLLIGELFF
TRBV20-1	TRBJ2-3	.	CSTELADTQYF
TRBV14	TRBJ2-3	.	CASSQVVGVGTDTQYF
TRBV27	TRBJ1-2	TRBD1	CASSLDRDWYGYTF
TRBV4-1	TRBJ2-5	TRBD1	CASSHGDRVQETQYF
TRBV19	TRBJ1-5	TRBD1	CASSSGQGTYSNQPQHF
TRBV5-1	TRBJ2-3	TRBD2	CASRPGLATTDTQYF
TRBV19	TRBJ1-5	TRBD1	CASSPNRGQPQHF
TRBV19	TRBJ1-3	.	CASGPHSYSGNTIYF
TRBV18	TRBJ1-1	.	CASSPRQENTEAFF
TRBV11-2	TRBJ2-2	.	CASSLAHGELFF
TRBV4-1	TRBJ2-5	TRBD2	CASSQAGGIPETQYF
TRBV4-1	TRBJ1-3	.	CASSQDYSKTTVFAGNTIYF
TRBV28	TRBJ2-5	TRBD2	CASRPGLSQETQYF
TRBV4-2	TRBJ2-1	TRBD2	CASSQVGLAGGPPEQFF
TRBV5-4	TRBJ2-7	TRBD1	CASSPQQGVTYEQYF
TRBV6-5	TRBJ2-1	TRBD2	CASIETSGRGGEQFF
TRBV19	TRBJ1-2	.	CASSIYGWTTNYGYTF
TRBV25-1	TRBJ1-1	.	CASSEVGRTEAFF
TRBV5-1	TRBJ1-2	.	CASSLDTDYGYTF
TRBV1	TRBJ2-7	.	CTSSQDAPSASYEQYF
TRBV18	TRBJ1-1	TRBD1	CASSTAGQGAEAFF
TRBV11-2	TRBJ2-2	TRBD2	CASAGAGGSGELFF
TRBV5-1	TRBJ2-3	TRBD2	CASSLAGEADTQYF
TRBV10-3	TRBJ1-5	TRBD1	CAISGQGTGNQPQHF
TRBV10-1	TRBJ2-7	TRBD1	CASSPGTGDEQYF
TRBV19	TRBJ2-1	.	CASTGTDSYNEQFF
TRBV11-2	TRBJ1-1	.	CASSLGSLWEAFF